The sequence of this T cell receptor (beta chain) was determined in a study of cytomegalovirus exposure and HLA in healthy donors. This clone was counted a few times. With 60 Vbeta and 13 Jbeta primers, the PCR was carried out. Assay used: immunoSEQ multiplex PCR; TCRdb lists only in-frame clones, some missing. This sample yields about 190,000 clones, of which roughly four fifths are seen a single time; around 3.2% belongs to the top ten. Germline V gives CDR1 SEHNR, CDR2 FQNEAQ (reference sequence). The V and J ends lost 4 bases and 2 bases, in that order; junction bases with no gene match: 1. CDR3 size: 14 residues.

Sequencing used PBMCs. V and J are TRBV7-9 and TRBJ1-3; 8 bases are shared with TRBD1. This TCR came from a woman aged 25-40 years in good health and CMV-seropositive. In nucleotides, the CDR3 is TGTGCCAGCAGCTCGGGACAGGCTGGAAACACCATATATTTT. As protein: CASSSGQAGNTIYF.